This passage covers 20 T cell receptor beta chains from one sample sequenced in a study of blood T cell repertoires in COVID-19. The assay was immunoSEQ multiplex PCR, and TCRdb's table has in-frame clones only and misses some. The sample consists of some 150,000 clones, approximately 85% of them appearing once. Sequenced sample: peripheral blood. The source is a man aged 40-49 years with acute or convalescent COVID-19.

CDR3: CASSDGEYEQYF. Written as DNA, the CDR3 is TGTGCCAGCAGCGACGGTGAATACGAGCAGTACTTC. The chain uses TRBV9 and TRBJ2-7; no reliable D call. Trimming left V 3 bases short and J 4 bases short, with 8 bases between. The CDR3 runs to 12 residues. The germline V gene encodes CDR1 SGDLS and CDR2 YYNGEE. Filled out from reference TRBV9 and TRBJ2-7, the complete variable domain reads DSGVTQTPKHLITATGQRVTLRCSPRSGDLSVYWYQQSLDQGLQFLIQYYNGEERAKGNILERFSAQQFPDLHSELNLSSLELGDSALYFCASSDGEYEQYFGPGTRLTVT.

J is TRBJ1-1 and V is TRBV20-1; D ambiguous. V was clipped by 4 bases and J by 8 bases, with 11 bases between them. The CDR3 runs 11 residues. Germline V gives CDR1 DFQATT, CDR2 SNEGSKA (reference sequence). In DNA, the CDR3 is TGCAGTGCTAACCCTTCTAGAGAAGCTTTCTTT. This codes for CSANPSREAFF.

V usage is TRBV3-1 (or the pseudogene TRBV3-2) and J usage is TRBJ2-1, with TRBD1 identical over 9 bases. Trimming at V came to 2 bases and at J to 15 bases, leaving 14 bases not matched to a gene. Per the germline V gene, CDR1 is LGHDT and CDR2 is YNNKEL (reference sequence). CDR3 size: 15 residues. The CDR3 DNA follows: TGTGCCAGCAGCCAAACCAGGACAGGGGATCTGGTGCGGTTCTTC. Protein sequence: CASSQTRTGDLVRFF.

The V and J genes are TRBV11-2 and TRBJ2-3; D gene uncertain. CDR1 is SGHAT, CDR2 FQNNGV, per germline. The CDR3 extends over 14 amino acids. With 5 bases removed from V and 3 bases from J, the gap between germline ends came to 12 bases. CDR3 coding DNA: TGTGCCAGCAGCCCGACGACAAGGACAGATACGCAGTATTTT. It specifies CASSPTTRTDTQYF. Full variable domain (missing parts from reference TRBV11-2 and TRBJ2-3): EAGVAQSPRYKIIEKRQSVAFWCNPISGHATLYWYQQILGQGPKLLIQFQNNGVVDDSQLPKDRFSAERLKGVDSTLKIQPAKLEDSAVYLCASSPTTRTDTQYFGPGTRLTVL.

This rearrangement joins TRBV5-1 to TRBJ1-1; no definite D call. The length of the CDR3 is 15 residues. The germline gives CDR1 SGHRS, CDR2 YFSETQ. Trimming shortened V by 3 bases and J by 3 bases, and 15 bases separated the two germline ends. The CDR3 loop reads CASSSDPGSDTEAFF. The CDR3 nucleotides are TGCGCCAGCAGCTCGGACCCGGGGTCGGACACTGAAGCTTTCTTT.

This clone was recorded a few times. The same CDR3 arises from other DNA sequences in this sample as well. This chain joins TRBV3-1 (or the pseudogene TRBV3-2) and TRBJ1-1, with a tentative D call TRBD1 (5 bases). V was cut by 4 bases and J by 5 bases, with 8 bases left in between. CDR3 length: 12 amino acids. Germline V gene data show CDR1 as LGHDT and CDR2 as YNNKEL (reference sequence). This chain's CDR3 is CASSPRGTEAFF. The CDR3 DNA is TGTGCCAGCAGCCCAAGGGGTACTGAAGCTTTCTTT.

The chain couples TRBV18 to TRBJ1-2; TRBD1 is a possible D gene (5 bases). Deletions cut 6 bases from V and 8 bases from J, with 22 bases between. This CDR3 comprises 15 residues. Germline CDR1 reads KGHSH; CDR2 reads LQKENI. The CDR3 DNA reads TGTGCCAGCTCGTCGACGGCCGGGGGGGTAAAGGGCTACACCTTC. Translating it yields CASSSTAGGVKGYTF.

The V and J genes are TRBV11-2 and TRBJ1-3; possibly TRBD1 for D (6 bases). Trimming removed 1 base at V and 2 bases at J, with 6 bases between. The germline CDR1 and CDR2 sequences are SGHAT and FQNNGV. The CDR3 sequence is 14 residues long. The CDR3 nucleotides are TGTGCCAGCAGCTTAGCAGGGGCTGGAAACACCATATATTTT. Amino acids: CASSLAGAGNTIYF.

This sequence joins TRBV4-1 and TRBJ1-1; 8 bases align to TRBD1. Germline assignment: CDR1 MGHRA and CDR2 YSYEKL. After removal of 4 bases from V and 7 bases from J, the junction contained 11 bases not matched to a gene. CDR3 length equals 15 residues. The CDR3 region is CASSRPDREKDEAFF. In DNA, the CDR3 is TGCGCCAGCAGCCGGCCGGACAGGGAAAAAGATGAAGCTTTCTTT.

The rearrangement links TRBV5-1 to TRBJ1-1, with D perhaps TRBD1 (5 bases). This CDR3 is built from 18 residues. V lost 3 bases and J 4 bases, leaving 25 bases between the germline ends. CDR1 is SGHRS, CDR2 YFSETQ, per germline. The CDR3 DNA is TGCGCCAGCAGCTCCCAACCCTCAGGAGTGGGGCTGGGCACTGAAGCTTTCTTT. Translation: CASSSQPSGVGLGTEAFF.

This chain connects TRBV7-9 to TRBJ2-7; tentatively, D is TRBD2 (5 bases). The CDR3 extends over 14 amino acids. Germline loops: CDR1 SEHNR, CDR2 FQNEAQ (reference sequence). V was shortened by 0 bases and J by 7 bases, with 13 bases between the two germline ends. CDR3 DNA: TGTGCCAGCAGCTTAGCGGACTCTTCTGAAGAGCAGTACTTC. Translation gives CASSLADSSEEQYF.

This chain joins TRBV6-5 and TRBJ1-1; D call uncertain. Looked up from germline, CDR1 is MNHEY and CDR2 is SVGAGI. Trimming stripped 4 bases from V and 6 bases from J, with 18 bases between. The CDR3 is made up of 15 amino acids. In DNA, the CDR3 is TGTGCCAGCAGTTCCCCGCGGAGGGCTAGGGCTGAAGCTTTCTTT. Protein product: CASSSPRRARAEAFF.

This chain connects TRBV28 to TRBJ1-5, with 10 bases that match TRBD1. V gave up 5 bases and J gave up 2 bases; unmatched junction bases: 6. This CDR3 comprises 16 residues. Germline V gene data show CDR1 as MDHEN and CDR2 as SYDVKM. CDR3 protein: CASSTPGTGGNQPQHF. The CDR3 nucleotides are TGTGCCAGCAGTACCCCCGGGACAGGGGGCAATCAGCCCCAGCATTTT.

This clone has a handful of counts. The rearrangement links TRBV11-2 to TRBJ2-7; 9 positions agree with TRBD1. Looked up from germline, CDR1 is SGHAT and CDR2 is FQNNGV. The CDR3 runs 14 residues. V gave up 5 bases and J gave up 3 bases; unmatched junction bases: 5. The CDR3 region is CASSLRDRVYEQYF. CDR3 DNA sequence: TGTGCCAGCAGCCTCCGGGACAGGGTCTACGAGCAGTACTTC.

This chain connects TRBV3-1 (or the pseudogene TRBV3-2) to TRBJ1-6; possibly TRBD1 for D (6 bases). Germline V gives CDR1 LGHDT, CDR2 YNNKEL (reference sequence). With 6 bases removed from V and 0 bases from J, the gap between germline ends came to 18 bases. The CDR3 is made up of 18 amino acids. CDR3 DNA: TGTGCCAGCAGTCGCACTTTAACAGGGAGCTCCTATAATTCACCCCTCCACTTT. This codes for CASSRTLTGSSYNSPLHF.

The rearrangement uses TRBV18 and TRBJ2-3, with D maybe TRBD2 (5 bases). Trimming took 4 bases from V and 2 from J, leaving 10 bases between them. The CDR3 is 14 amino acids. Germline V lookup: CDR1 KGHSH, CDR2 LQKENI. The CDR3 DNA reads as TGTGCCAGCTCACAGACTAATCCCACAGATACGCAGTATTTT. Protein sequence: CASSQTNPTDTQYF.

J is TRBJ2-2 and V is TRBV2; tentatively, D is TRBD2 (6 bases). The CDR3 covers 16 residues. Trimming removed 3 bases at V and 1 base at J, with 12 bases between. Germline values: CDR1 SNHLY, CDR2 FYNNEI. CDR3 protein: CASSDPRDLNTGELFF. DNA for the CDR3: TGTGCCAGCAGTGACCCGAGGGACTTGAACACCGGGGAGCTGTTTTTT. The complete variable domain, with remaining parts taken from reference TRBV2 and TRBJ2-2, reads EPEVTQTPSHQVTQMGQEVILRCVPISNHLYFYWYRQILGQKVEFLVSFYNNEISEKSEIFDDQFSVERPDGSNFTLKIRSTKLEDSAMYFCASSDPRDLNTGELFFGEGSRLTVL.

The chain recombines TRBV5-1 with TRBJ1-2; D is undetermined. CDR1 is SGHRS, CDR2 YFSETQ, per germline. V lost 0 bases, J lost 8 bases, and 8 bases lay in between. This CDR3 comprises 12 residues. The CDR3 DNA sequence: TGCGCCAGCAGCTTGGAGGGAGGGGGCTACACCTTC. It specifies CASSLEGGGYTF.

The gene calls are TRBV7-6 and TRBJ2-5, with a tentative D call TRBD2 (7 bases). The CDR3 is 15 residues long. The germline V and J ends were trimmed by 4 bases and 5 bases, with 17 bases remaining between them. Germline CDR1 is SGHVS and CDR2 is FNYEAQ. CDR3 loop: CASSSYRGGRETQYF. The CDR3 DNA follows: TGTGCCAGCAGCTCATATAGGGGGGGCCGGGAGACCCAGTACTTC.

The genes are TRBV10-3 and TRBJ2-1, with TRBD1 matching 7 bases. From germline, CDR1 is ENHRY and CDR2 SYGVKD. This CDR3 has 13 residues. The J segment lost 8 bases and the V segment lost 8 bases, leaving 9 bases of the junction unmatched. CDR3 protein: CAIGTTGVDEQFF. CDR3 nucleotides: TGTGCCATCGGTACCACAGGGGTCGATGAGCAGTTCTTC.